One sample yielded the 9 T cell receptor beta chains listed below, sequenced in a study of T cell responses to AZD1222 COVID-19 vaccine. Sequencing was performed with immunoSEQ multiplex PCR; in TCRdb, only in-frame clones are kept and a portion is missing. The sample records roughly 170,000 clones, around 88% being singletons. The source material was peripheral blood, sampled on day 0 of AZD1222 vaccination. The receptors derive from an adult in good health.

The DNA for the CDR3 is TGTGCCAGCAGCAAAAACGGAGACACGGGACAGGGGAGGGGCTATGGCTACACCTTC. It codes for CASSKNGDTGQGRGYGYTF. J is TRBJ1-2 and V is TRBV21-1; the table's D gene call, TRBD1, was not cross checked with the DNA. TRBV21-1 is a pseudogene segment. The CDR3 is 19 amino acids.

The gene calls are TRBV19 and TRBJ1-5, with D unresolved. Deletions cut 3 bases from V and 8 bases from J, with 8 bases between. Germline-derived CDR1 and CDR2 are LNHDA and SQIVND (reference sequence). The CDR3 contains 12 residues. DNA of the CDR3: TGTGCCAGTAGTATCGGGGTGAAGCCCCAGCATTTT. This codes for CASSIGVKPQHF.

This clone appeared once. The rearrangement joins TRBV5-6 to TRBJ2-3; tentative D call: TRBD1 (5 bases). The V gene lost 3 bases and the J gene lost 5 bases, with 22 bases spanning the gap. The germline gives CDR1 SGHDT, CDR2 YYEEEE. This CDR3 contains 17 residues. The CDR3 sequence is CASSWGAPASKLDTQYF. In DNA form, the CDR3 reads TGTGCCAGCAGCTGGGGCGCTCCAGCGTCAAAGTTAGATACGCAGTATTTT.

Note on this clone: Other DNA sequences of this sample code for an identical CDR3. The chain carries TRBV5-1 and TRBJ1-3; no clear D. The CDR3 sequence is 15 residues long. V lost 0 bases to trimming and J lost 0 bases, with 7 bases between them. The germline CDR1 and CDR2 sequences are SGHRS and YFSETQ. For the CDR3, the DNA is TGCGCCAGCAGCTTGGACAGAGGCTCTGGAAACACCATATATTTT. It yields the protein CASSLDRGSGNTIYF. Full variable domain (remainder filled in from reference TRBV5-1 and TRBJ1-3): KAGVTQTPRYLIKTRGQQVTLSCSPISGHRSVSWYQQTPGQGLQFLFEYFSETQRNKGNFPGRFSGRQFSNSRSEMNVSTLELGDSALYLCASSLDRGSGNTIYFGEGSWLTVV.

A single count supports this clone. The chain links TRBV5-1 to TRBJ2-5; TRBD1 matches at 7 bases. CDR3 length: 16 residues. V lost 0 bases to trimming and J lost 2 bases; unmatched junction nucleotides: 7. CDR1 and CDR2 (germline): SGHRS, YFSETQ. The CDR3 nucleotides are TGCGCCAGCAGCTTGGTTGAGGGGGCAATTCAAGAGACCCAGTACTTC. Translation gives CASSLVEGAIQETQYF. Complete variable domain (other parts from reference TRBV5-1 and TRBJ2-5): KAGVTQTPRYLIKTRGQQVTLSCSPISGHRSVSWYQQTPGQGLQFLFEYFSETQRNKGNFPGRFSGRQFSNSRSEMNVSTLELGDSALYLCASSLVEGAIQETQYFGPGTRLLVL.

The chain is built from TRBV28 and TRBJ1-5, with D maybe TRBD1 (5 bases). The V gene lost 4 bases and the J gene lost 5 bases, with 15 bases spanning the gap. The CDR3 contains 15 residues. CDR1 and CDR2 (germline): MDHEN, SYDVKM. The CDR3 DNA reads TGTGCCAGCAGTTCGGACACCCAAGAGGATCAGCCCCAGCATTTT. Amino acids: CASSSDTQEDQPQHF.

The chain employs TRBV7-6 and TRBJ2-1; TRBD2 aligns across 11 bases. This CDR3 is built from 16 residues. The ends lost 2 bases at V and 7 bases at J; junction bases unmatched: 7. Per germline, CDR1 SGHVS and CDR2 FNYEAQ. Written as DNA, the CDR3 is TGTGCCAGCAGCTTATTTGAACTAGCGGGAGCTAATGAGCAGTTCTTC. It codes for CASSLFELAGANEQFF.

V and J are TRBV5-1 and TRBJ2-7, with 9 bases matching TRBD1. This CDR3 comprises 13 residues. Unmatched junction bases numbered 7, after V lost 7 bases and J lost 5 bases. Germline CDR1 reads SGHRS; CDR2 reads YFSETQ. The CDR3: CASSGQGYNEQYF. The CDR3 nucleotides are TGCGCCAGCTCCGGACAGGGGTACAACGAGCAGTACTTC.

This clone was seen a single time. V usage is TRBV7-2 and J usage is TRBJ1-4, with TRBD1 as a possible D gene (5 bases). Trimming stripped 2 bases from V and 0 bases from J, with 7 bases between. The germline V gene has CDR1 SGHTA and CDR2 FQGNSA. The CDR3 has 15 residues. CDR3 sequence (DNA): TGTGCCAGCAGCTTAAGGGGATCAACTAATGAAAAACTGTTTTTT. It encodes CASSLRGSTNEKLFF.